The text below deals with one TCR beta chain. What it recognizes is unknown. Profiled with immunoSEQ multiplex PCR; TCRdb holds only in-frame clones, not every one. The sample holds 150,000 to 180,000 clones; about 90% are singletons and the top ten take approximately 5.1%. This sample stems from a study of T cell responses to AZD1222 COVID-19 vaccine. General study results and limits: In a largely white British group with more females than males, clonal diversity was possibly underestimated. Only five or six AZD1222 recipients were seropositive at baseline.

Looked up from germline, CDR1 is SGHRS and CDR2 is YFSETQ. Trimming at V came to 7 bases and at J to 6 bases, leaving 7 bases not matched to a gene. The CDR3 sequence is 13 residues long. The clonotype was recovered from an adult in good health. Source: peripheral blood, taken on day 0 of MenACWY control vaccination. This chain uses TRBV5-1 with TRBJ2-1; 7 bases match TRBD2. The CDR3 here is CASGGEDRNEQFF. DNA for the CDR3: TGCGCCAGCGGGGGGGAGGATCGCAATGAGCAGTTCTTC.